The entry below gives a single TCR beta chain sequence along with its context. Antigen unknown. A multiplex PCR was run with 60 Vbeta primers and 13 Jbeta primers. The table came from immunoSEQ multiplex PCR; TCRdb's copy has only in-frame clones and leaves some out. The sample has fewer than 150,000 clones, 75% to 90% seen once; the top ten hold 1.2%. Deletions cut 2 bases from V and 4 bases from J, with 9 bases between. The CDR3 extends over 14 amino acids. Germline CDR1 is ENHRY and CDR2 is SYGVKD. The sample is drawn from a study of cytomegalovirus exposure and HLA in healthy donors. Study context: Of more than 350 genotyped donors, approximately 84% clustered with self-reported Caucasian donors.

Study outcomes and limitations: TCR beta chain V- and J-gene trimming was linked, in a later analysis, to a missense variant in DCLRE1C.

Healthy individuals who donated bone marrow served as the donors. J is TRBJ2-1 and V is TRBV10-3; D is uncertain. Sequenced sample: PBMCs. This clonotype was sampled from a female donor in good health and CMV-seronegative. The CDR3 sequence is CAISEPAGYNEQFF. CDR3 nucleotides: TGTGCCATCAGTGAGCCGGCAGGTTACAATGAGCAGTTCTTC.